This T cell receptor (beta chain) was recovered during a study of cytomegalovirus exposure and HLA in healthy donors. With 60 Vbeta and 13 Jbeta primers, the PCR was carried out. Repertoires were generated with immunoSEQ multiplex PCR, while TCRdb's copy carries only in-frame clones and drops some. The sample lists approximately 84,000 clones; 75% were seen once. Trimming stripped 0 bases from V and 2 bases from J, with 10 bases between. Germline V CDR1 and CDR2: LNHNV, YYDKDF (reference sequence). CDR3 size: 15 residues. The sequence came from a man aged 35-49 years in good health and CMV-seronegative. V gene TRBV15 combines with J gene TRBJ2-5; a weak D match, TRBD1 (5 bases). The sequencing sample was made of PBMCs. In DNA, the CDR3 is TGTGCCACCAGCAGAGATCGACAGATACAAGAGACCCAGTACTTC. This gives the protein CATSRDRQIQETQYF.